The text below deals with one TCR beta chain. Antigen unknown. V lost 4 bases, J lost 7 bases, and 14 bases lay in between. Per the germline V gene, CDR1 is ENHRY and CDR2 is SYGVKD. This CDR3 has 14 residues. The data belong to a study of siplizumab effects on memory and regulatory T cells. Study findings and constraints: Siplizumab significantly reduced alloreactive sequences traceable to unstimulated CD4+ memory cells. Where siplizumab was present, mappable alloreactive CD4+ clones averaged about 67% Treg-derived, compared with approximately 25% in controls.

Measured with immunoSEQ multiplex PCR; TCRdb has only the in-frame clones, and not every one. This table has about 120,000 clones, roughly 95% appearing once. The TCR was taken from a human donor in good health. Sequencing was carried out using non-Treg CD4+ T cells sorted from blood. The gene calls are TRBV10-3 and TRBJ2-1; maybe TRBD2 (6 bases). This CDR3 reads CAISAAGSGNEQFF. The CDR3, as DNA: TGTGCCATCAGTGCGGCGGGGAGCGGTAATGAGCAGTTCTTC.